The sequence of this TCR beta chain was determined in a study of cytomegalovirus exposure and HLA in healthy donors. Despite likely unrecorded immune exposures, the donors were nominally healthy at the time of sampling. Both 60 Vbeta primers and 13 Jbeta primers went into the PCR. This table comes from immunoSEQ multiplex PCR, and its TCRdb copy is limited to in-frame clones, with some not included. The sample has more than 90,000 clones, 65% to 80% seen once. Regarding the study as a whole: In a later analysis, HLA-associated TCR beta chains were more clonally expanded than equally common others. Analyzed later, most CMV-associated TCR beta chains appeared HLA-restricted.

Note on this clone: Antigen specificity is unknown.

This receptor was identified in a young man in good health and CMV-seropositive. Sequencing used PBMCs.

The CDR3 coding sequence is TGTGCCACCGGGGACAGGGGTTACGGCTACACCTTC. Translation: CATGDRGYGYTF. This chain uses TRBV28 with TRBJ1-2, with 10 bases fitting TRBD1. Germline V gene sequence: CDR1 MDHEN, CDR2 SYDVKM. The CDR3 runs to 12 residues. V dropped 10 bases and J dropped 8; count of bases not matched to a gene: 7.